Listed below are T cell receptor beta chains from one sample, sequenced in a study of shared clonotypes between healthy human individuals. Sequencing used immunoSEQ multiplex PCR; TCRdb keeps in-frame clones, though not all of them. Here the sample spans 1,100,000 or so clones, around 82% being singletons. The sequencing input was memory CD4+ T cells from PBMCs. The receptors come from a man younger than 35 in good health. Some clones in this sample may be carry-over from other donors' samples. The CDR3 runs from the conserved cysteine through the conserved F or W. The order of the fields is D gene, V gene, clone size, J gene, CDR3 DNA, CDR3 protein. A D gene is named only where the DNA matches it firmly. A row's size may be missing; if present it is once, few, many or a size class.

>-|TRBV28|-|TRBJ1-6
TGTGCCAGCAGTCTTAATTCACCCCTCCACTTT
CASSLNSPLHF
>-|TRBV5-4|-|TRBJ2-1
TGTGCCAGCAGCTTTTCCGGAAATGAGCAGTTCTTC
CASSFSGNEQFF
>-|TRBV6-4|-|TRBJ2-7
TGTGCCAGCAGTGAGCCCGAGCAGTACTTC
CASSEPEQYF
>TRBD2|TRBV11-2|-|TRBJ2-1
TGTGCCAGCAGCTCCCTAGCGGGCGGCTCCTACAATGAGCAGTTCTTC
CASSSLAGGSYNEQFF
>-|TRBV11-2|-|TRBJ2-5
TGTGCCTCGGCGCGGGTACAAGAGACCCAGTACTTC
CASARVQETQYF
>-|TRBV18|-|TRBJ2-5
TGTGCCAGCTCACCAGTTGTGGAGACCCAGTACTTC
CASSPVVETQYF
>-|TRBV19|-|TRBJ1-4
TGTGCCAGTAGCACTGTAAGGAGGACGGAGAATGAAAAACTGTTTTTT
CASSTVRRTENEKLFF
>TRBD2|TRBV7-9|-|TRBJ2-1
TGTGCCAGCAGCCCAGTACTGCGGGAGTGGTCCTACAATGAGCAGTTCTTC
CASSPVLREWSYNEQFF
>-|TRBV7-3|-|TRBJ2-3
TGTGCCAGCAGCTTAAGGTTTGGAGGGGGAGATACGCAGTATTTT
CASSLRFGGGDTQYF
>-|TRBV18|-|TRBJ2-5
TGTGCCAGCTCCAACCCTGTGGGGGAGACCCAGTACTTC
CASSNPVGETQYF
>TRBD1|TRBV5-1|few|TRBJ1-1
TGCGCCAGCAGCAATAAAGGGACAGGGTGGAACACTGAAGCTTTCTTT
CASSNKGTGWNTEAFF
>-|TRBV14|-|TRBJ1-2
TGTGCCAGCAGCCAAAGGTCAGGGGGCTACACCTTC
CASSQRSGGYTF
>TRBD2|TRBV19|-|TRBJ2-5
TGTGCCAGTAGTATAAACCCCACGAAGGAGGCTAGCGGGTGGGAAGAGACCCAGTACTTC
CASSINPTKEASGWEETQYF
>TRBD2|TRBV19|-|TRBJ2-7
TGTGCCAGTAGTATTGTAGCGGGGTACTACGAGCAGTACTTC
CASSIVAGYYEQYF
>TRBD1|TRBV18|-|TRBJ1-2
TGTGCCAGCTCCTCCGGGACAGGCGACGGCTACACCTTC
CASSSGTGDGYTF
>TRBD2|TRBV14|-|TRBJ2-7
TGTGCCAGCGGCGCGACTAGCGGACCCTCCTACGAGCAGTACTTC
CASGATSGPSYEQYF
>TRBD1|TRBV6-1|-|TRBJ1-5
TGTGCCAGCAGTGGACGAAACTTGGACAGGGGGAGGTTTAGCAATCAGCCCCAGCATTTT
CASSGRNLDRGRFSNQPQHF
>-|TRBV7-6|-|TRBJ2-5
TGTGCCAGCAGCACAAGCAACAGGGGGGGAGAGACCCAGTACTTC
CASSTSNRGGETQYF
>-|TRBV2|-|TRBJ1-5
TGTGCCAGCAGTCGGGAGCAAAGCAATCAGCCCCAGCATTTT
CASSREQSNQPQHF
>-|TRBV7-2|few|TRBJ1-2
TGTGCCAGCAGCTTACGTGGGGGAGGTGACTATGGCTACACCTTC
CASSLRGGGDYGYTF
>-|TRBV28|-|TRBJ2-7
TGTGCCAGTATCGGGACGGCTTCCTACGAGCAGTACTTC
CASIGTASYEQYF
>-|TRBV29-1|-|TRBJ2-3
TGCAGCGTGGGGAACCAGGGGGGGAACACAGATACGCAGTATTTT
CSVGNQGGNTDTQYF
>-|TRBV28|-|TRBJ1-1
TGTGCCAGCACCTTGGGGTCCTGGAGTGAAGCTTTCTTT
CASTLGSWSEAFF
>TRBD2|TRBV19|-|TRBJ2-7
TGTGCCAGTACCGCCGGTCGTCCGGGGAAGGCGGGAGGGATACTCGAGCAGTACTTC
CASTAGRPGKAGGILEQYF
>TRBD1|TRBV14|few|TRBJ2-5
TGTGCCAGCAGCCAGAGTGACAGGGGCGATGCGGAGACCCAGTACTTC
CASSQSDRGDAETQYF
>TRBD1|TRBV7-3|once|TRBJ2-5
TGTGCCAGCGGCCGGGGCAGGGGGCGGGAGACCCAGTACTTC
CASGRGRGRETQYF
>-|TRBV28|-|TRBJ1-2
TGTGCCAGCAGTTTAACCGGGGAAGCTTCTGGCTACACCTTC
CASSLTGEASGYTF
>-|TRBV20-1|-|TRBJ2-5
TGCAGTGCAGCGGCCGAAGAGACCCAGTACTTC
CSAAAEETQYF
>TRBD1|TRBV28|-|TRBJ2-3
TGTGCCAGCAGCCCCAGTGGGACAGGGGAAACAGATACGCAGTATTTT
CASSPSGTGETDTQYF
>-|TRBV28|-|TRBJ1-2
TGTGCCAGCAGACACATCTCAGGGGACAACTATGGCTACACCTTC
CASRHISGDNYGYTF
>TRBD1|TRBV27|once|TRBJ1-5
TGTGCCCTATCCGTTCGGGGGGACAGGGGTTGCAATCAGCCCCAGCATTTT
CALSVRGDRGCNQPQHF
>-|TRBV28|-|TRBJ2-7
TGTGCCAGCACCCTATCGACAACGGGGGAGCAGTACTTC
CASTLSTTGEQYF
>-|TRBV5-6|many|TRBJ2-2
TGTGCCAGCAACAGGGCGGGGACCGGGGAGCTGTTTTTT
CASNRAGTGELFF
>TRBD1|TRBV27|-|TRBJ1-2
TGTGCCAGCAGTAGAACAGGGGCCTATGGCTACACCTTC
CASSRTGAYGYTF
>-|TRBV28|-|TRBJ1-3
TGTGCCAGCAGGGGAGTCCCAACGGACACCATATATTTT
CASRGVPTDTIYF
>-|TRBV28|-|TRBJ2-7
TGTGCCAGCTCCAAGAGGCAGGTCTCCTACGAGCAGTACTTC
CASSKRQVSYEQYF
>TRBD1|TRBV27|-|TRBJ1-2
TGTGCCAGCAGTAGGACAGGGGCGAACTATGGCTACACCTTC
CASSRTGANYGYTF
>-|TRBV2|many|TRBJ1-2
TGTGCCAGCAGGGTGACAGAGACAAGGGATTATGGCTACACCTTC
CASRVTETRDYGYTF
>-|TRBV15|-|TRBJ1-4
TGTGCCACCAGCAGAGACGGGACGGCGAATGAAAAACTGTTTTTT
CATSRDGTANEKLFF
>TRBD2|TRBV27|-|TRBJ2-2
TGTGCCAGCAGTTTCATACTAGCGGGTTCGAACACCGGGGAGCTGTTTTTT
CASSFILAGSNTGELFF
>-|TRBV19|-|TRBJ1-4
TGTGCCAGTAGTACCAGCAGCGTGGCCGATGAAAAACTGTTTTTT
CASSTSSVADEKLFF
>TRBD2|TRBV7-3|-|TRBJ2-1
TGTGCCAGCAGCGCCCAGAGCGGGAGAGACTACAATGAGCAGTTCTTC
CASSAQSGRDYNEQFF
>TRBD2|TRBV6-5|-|TRBJ2-7
TGTGCCAGCAGTTACGGTGGCGGGAGCCCCTACGAGCAGTACTTC
CASSYGGGSPYEQYF
>TRBD2|TRBV28|many|TRBJ2-2
TGTGCCAGCAGTCGCGGGAGAGCCGGGGAGCTGTTTTTT
CASSRGRAGELFF
>TRBD2|TRBV29-1|-|TRBJ2-2
TGCAGCGTTCGGGGGGGTATGAACACCGGGGAGCTGTTTTTT
CSVRGGMNTGELFF
>TRBD1|TRBV28|-|TRBJ1-3
TGTGCCAGCAGCACGACAGGGGGCGGCCCATCTGGAAACACCATATATTTT
CASSTTGGGPSGNTIYF
>-|TRBV30|once|TRBJ2-6
TGTGCCTGGAGTGTACGCGGCTCTGGGGCCAACGTCCTGACTTTC
CAWSVRGSGANVLTF
>TRBD1|TRBV5-1|-|TRBJ1-1
TGCGCCAGCAGCTCAAGACAGGGGAGCACTGAAGCTTTCTTT
CASSSRQGSTEAFF
>TRBD2|TRBV11-2|-|TRBJ2-1
TGTGCCAGCAGCGCTCGACTAGCGGGAGCCGGCAATGAGCAGTTCTTC
CASSARLAGAGNEQFF
>TRBD1|TRBV28|-|TRBJ2-3
TGTGCCAGCAGTCAATCCGGGACAGGGGGCGGAAATACGCAGTATTTT
CASSQSGTGGGNTQYF
>-|TRBV29-1|-|TRBJ1-3
TGCAGCGCGACAGAGGGTGGAAACACCATATATTTT
CSATEGGNTIYF
>-|TRBV28|-|TRBJ2-2
TGTGCCAGCAGAATCAGAGTACCCGGGGAGCTGTTTTTT
CASRIRVPGELFF
>-|TRBV18|-|TRBJ1-1
TGTGCCAGCTCACCACGGCGGAACACTGAAGCTTTCTTT
CASSPRRNTEAFF
>TRBD2|TRBV27|-|TRBJ2-2
TGTGCCAGCAGTCCAGCCGGGACTATGACCGGGGAGCTGTTTTTT
CASSPAGTMTGELFF
>-|TRBV6-1|-|TRBJ2-5
TGTGCCAGCAGTGCTGACTGGACACAAGAGACCCAGTACTTC
CASSADWTQETQYF
>TRBD2|TRBV19|-|TRBJ2-1
TGTGCCAGTAGTAGACTAGCGGGACAGGTCTACAATGAGCAGTTCTTC
CASSRLAGQVYNEQFF
>TRBD1|TRBV28|-|TRBJ1-5
TGTGCCAGCAGTTTATTTTTTGGGACAGGGAAAGTTCGGTTCCAGCATTTT
CASSLFFGTGKVRFQHF
>-|TRBV10-3|-|TRBJ1-1
TGTGCCATCAATGGGAACCTGAACACTGAAGCTTTCTTT
CAINGNLNTEAFF
>-|TRBV10-1|-|TRBJ2-2
TGCGCCAGCAGCGGGCCTCAGTACACCGGGGAGCTGTTTTTT
CASSGPQYTGELFF